The rows below give T cell receptor beta chains drawn from one sample of a study of T-cell memory formation after mild COVID-19. TCRdb fed the 5' RACE reads into MiXCR, producing one record per CDR3 protein. The sample has about 430,000 distinct CDR3 sequences; roughly 26% are singletons. The sequencing sample was made of PBMCs or a T cell subset sorted from them (not recorded which). All receptors derive from an adult woman who had mild COVID-19 (a few samples of this study predate the infection). Cell type and time point are not known. CDR3s include the opening cysteine and the closing phenylalanine or tryptophan. The order of the fields is clone size, D gene, V gene, J gene, CDR3 protein, CDR3 DNA. A D gene is named only where the DNA matches it firmly. Size is omitted from some rows. Given values are once, few, many or a class for expanded clones.

clone_size: many; d_call: .; v_call: TRBV18; j_call: TRBJ2-3; cdr3_aa: CASSPRGTDTQYF; cdr3_nt: TGTGCCAGCAGTCCCCGGGGCACAGATACGCAGTATTTT
clone_size: .; d_call: TRBD2; v_call: TRBV20-1; j_call: TRBJ2-3; cdr3_aa: CSARIGWLAGVRDTDTQYF; cdr3_nt: TGCAGTGCTAGAATCGGTTGGCTAGCGGGAGTGCGTGACACAGATACGCAGTATTTT
clone_size: .; d_call: .; v_call: TRBV29-1; j_call: TRBJ2-7; cdr3_aa: CSVIGGAREQYF; cdr3_nt: TGCAGCGTTATAGGGGGGGCGCGCGAGCAGTACTTC
clone_size: many; d_call: .; v_call: TRBV20-1; j_call: TRBJ1-5; cdr3_aa: CSARDSAGTQPQHF; cdr3_nt: TGCAGTGCTAGAGATTCGGCAGGGACTCAGCCCCAGCATTTT
clone_size: few; d_call: .; v_call: TRBV5-1; j_call: TRBJ1-1; cdr3_aa: CASSSQAPENTEAFF; cdr3_nt: TGCGCCAGCAGCTCTCAGGCCCCAGAGAACACTGAAGCTTTCTTT
clone_size: many; d_call: .; v_call: TRBV6-5; j_call: TRBJ1-1; cdr3_aa: CASSSTRGNTEAFF; cdr3_nt: TGTGCCAGCAGTTCGACGCGGGGGAACACTGAAGCTTTCTTT
clone_size: few; d_call: .; v_call: TRBV9; j_call: TRBJ1-1; cdr3_aa: CASSVVTGGDTEAFF; cdr3_nt: TGTGCCAGCAGCGTAGTTACGGGAGGGGACACTGAAGCTTTCTTT
clone_size: few; d_call: .; v_call: TRBV4-1; j_call: TRBJ1-1; cdr3_aa: CASSRTVAEAMNTEAFF; cdr3_nt: TGCGCCAGCAGCCGAACGGTGGCAGAAGCTATGAACACTGAAGCTTTCTTT
clone_size: few; d_call: .; v_call: TRBV20-1; j_call: TRBJ1-1; cdr3_aa: CSASYLHRGNTEAFF; cdr3_nt: TGCAGTGCTAGTTACTTGCACCGGGGGAACACTGAAGCTTTCTTT
clone_size: few; d_call: .; v_call: TRBV12-3/TRBV12-4; j_call: TRBJ1-1; cdr3_aa: CASSRDAVNTEAFF; cdr3_nt: TGTGCCAGCAGCCGAGACGCGGTGAACACTGAAGCTTTCTTT
clone_size: few; d_call: .; v_call: TRBV11-2; j_call: TRBJ1-1; cdr3_aa: CASSRPTRNTEAFF; cdr3_nt: TGTGCCAGCAGCCGACCAACCCGGAACACTGAAGCTTTCTTT
clone_size: few; d_call: .; v_call: TRBV20-1; j_call: TRBJ2-7; cdr3_aa: CSARSYFGEKAGQTTYEQYF; cdr3_nt: TGCAGTGCTAGATCCTATTTCGGAGAAAAAGCGGGACAGACAACCTACGAGCAGTACTTC
clone_size: .; d_call: TRBD2; v_call: TRBV19; j_call: TRBJ2-1; cdr3_aa: CASSISGGAYNEQFF; cdr3_nt: TGTGCCAGTAGTATTAGCGGGGGGGCCTACAATGAGCAGTTCTTC
clone_size: .; d_call: .; v_call: TRBV24-1; j_call: TRBJ2-1; cdr3_aa: CATSGAGTYNEQFF; cdr3_nt: TGTGCCACCAGTGGAGCAGGGACCTACAATGAGCAGTTCTTC
clone_size: few; d_call: TRBD1; v_call: TRBV4-1; j_call: TRBJ1-5; cdr3_aa: CASSRYWDRGQVQPQHF; cdr3_nt: TGCGCCAGCAGCCGATACTGGGACAGGGGGCAGGTTCAGCCCCAGCATTTT
clone_size: .; d_call: .; v_call: TRBV18; j_call: TRBJ1-5; cdr3_aa: CASSPGSANQPQHF; cdr3_nt: TGTGCCAGCTCACCGGGATCGGCCAATCAGCCCCAGCATTTT
clone_size: .; d_call: .; v_call: TRBV11-3; j_call: TRBJ2-3; cdr3_aa: CASSLRYAGSTDTQYF; cdr3_nt: TGTGCCAGCAGCTTGAGGTACGCGGGCAGCACAGATACGCAGTATTTT
clone_size: many; d_call: TRBD2; v_call: TRBV5-1; j_call: TRBJ2-1; cdr3_aa: CASSPSGSSYNEQFF; cdr3_nt: TGTGCCAGCAGCCCTAGCGGGAGCTCCTACAATGAGCAGTTCTTC
clone_size: few; d_call: .; v_call: TRBV7-2; j_call: TRBJ2-3; cdr3_aa: CASSLARSAGTQGQYF; cdr3_nt: TGTGCCAGCAGCTTAGCTAGGTCCGCCGGGACCCAAGGGCAGTATTTT
clone_size: .; d_call: .; v_call: TRBV10-3; j_call: TRBJ2-1; cdr3_aa: CAIRGDSHGNEQFF; cdr3_nt: TGTGCCATCAGGGGGGACTCCCATGGGAATGAGCAGTTCTTC
clone_size: few; d_call: TRBD1; v_call: TRBV4-2; j_call: TRBJ1-5; cdr3_aa: CASSQDKGQGNQPQHF; cdr3_nt: TGTGCCAGCAGCCAAGATAAGGGACAGGGGAATCAGCCCCAGCATTTT
clone_size: .; d_call: TRBD1; v_call: TRBV19; j_call: TRBJ1-1; cdr3_aa: CASIRTGWNTEAFF; cdr3_nt: TGTGCCAGTATCAGGACAGGGTGGAACACTGAAGCTTTCTTT
clone_size: .; d_call: .; v_call: TRBV5-1; j_call: TRBJ2-2; cdr3_aa: CASSLSWSYTGELFF; cdr3_nt: TGCGCCAGCAGCTTGAGTTGGAGTTACACCGGGGAGCTGTTTTTT
clone_size: many; d_call: TRBD2; v_call: TRBV4-3; j_call: TRBJ2-1; cdr3_aa: CASSRTGLAAEQFF; cdr3_nt: TGCGCCAGCAGCCGAACGGGACTAGCGGCCGAGCAGTTCTTC